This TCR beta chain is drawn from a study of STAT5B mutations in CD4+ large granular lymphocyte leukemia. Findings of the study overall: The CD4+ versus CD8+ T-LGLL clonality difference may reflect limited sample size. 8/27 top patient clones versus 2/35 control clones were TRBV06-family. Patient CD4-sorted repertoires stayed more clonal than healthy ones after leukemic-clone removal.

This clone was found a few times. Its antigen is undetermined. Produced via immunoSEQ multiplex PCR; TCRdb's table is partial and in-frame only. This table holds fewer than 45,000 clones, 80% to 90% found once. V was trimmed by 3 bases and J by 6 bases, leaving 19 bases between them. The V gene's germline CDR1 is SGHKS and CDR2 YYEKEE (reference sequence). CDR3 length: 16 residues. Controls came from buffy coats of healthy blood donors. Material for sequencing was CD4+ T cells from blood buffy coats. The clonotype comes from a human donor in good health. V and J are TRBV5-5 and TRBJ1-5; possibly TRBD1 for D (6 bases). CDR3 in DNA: TGTGCCAGCAGCTCGATGGGGGCAGCCCCGGCTCAGCCCCAGCATTTT. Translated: CASSSMGAAPAQPQHF. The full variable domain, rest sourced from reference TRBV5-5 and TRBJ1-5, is DAGVTQSPTHLIKTRGQQVTLRCSPISGHKSVSWYQQVLGQGPQFIFQYYEKEERGRGNFPDRFSARQFPNYSSELNVNALLLGDSALYLCASSSMGAAPAQPQHFGDGTRLSIL.